Listed here is a single T cell receptor (beta chain). Assay: immunoSEQ multiplex PCR; the TCRdb copy retains only in-frame clones and omits some. There are roughly 41,000 clones in the sample; approximately 85% occur only once, and about three fifths lies in the top ten. This sample stems from a study of OX40 agonist ivuxolimab in advanced cancers. Study in general: Cancers in dose escalation were hepatocellular, melanoma, renal cell and head and neck.

CDR3 size: 14 residues. Trimming stripped 8 bases from V and 3 bases from J, with 16 bases between. Germline V gene data show CDR1 as LNHDA and CDR2 as SQIVND (reference sequence). The source material was CD4+ or CD8+ T cells sorted from blood, sampled in a trial of the OX40 agonist ivuxolimab. This chain uses TRBV19 with TRBJ1-1; D may be TRBD1 (5 bases). This receptor was obtained from an adult with an advanced solid tumor such as melanoma, head and neck, liver or kidney cancer. The CDR3 reads CASDMGQGHTEAFF. Here the CDR3 DNA reads TGTGCCAGTGATATGGGGCAGGGCCACACTGAAGCTTTCTTT.